This TCR beta chain derives from a study of tumor-infiltrating lymphocytes in primary liver carcinoma. The overall study: Subjects consisted of male and female patients aged 30 to 69 years. Samples produced roughly 3.5 to 7.5 million productive TCRbeta reads, comparable across tissue types. Notes on the study in general: Tumor samples exhibited a significantly greater top-250-clone fraction than blood samples (p = 0.039).

The trim removed 5 bases at V and 3 bases at J, leaving 9 bases unmatched. The CDR3 sequence is 15 residues long. Germline V gene lookup returns CDR1 ENHRY and CDR2 SYGVKD. This clonotype was observed at least ten times. The antigen remains undetermined. The authors took blood RNA from unsorted whole blood and also extracted germline DNA. With roughly 500 ng total RNA as template and a constant-region primer, TCR beta cDNA was made. Library construction for TCR beta comprised three nested multiplex PCR rounds performed with slightly modified ARM-PCR. The first two PCR rounds used TRBV1-TRBV30 primers with a Cbeta primer, roughly 10 cycles each. One entry per CDR3 protein results from TCRdb running MiXCR on the multiplex PCR reads. The sample lists more than 150,000 distinct CDR3 sequences, 50% to 75% seen once, with 72% in the top ten.

Sequences were obtained from peripheral blood. This sequence was found in a man aged 35 to 55 with primary liver carcinoma and hepatitis B virus infection. This chain uses TRBV10-3 with TRBJ1-1; 7 nucleotides match TRBD1. CDR3: CAISYNRGEDTEAFF. The CDR3 DNA sequence: TGTGCCATCAGTTACAACAGGGGCGAGGACACTGAAGCTTTCTTT.